This T cell receptor (beta chain) originates from a study of T-cell reconstitution after alpha-beta-depleted transplantation in children. This clonotype was picked up a small number of times. TCRbeta library preparation incorporated unique molecular identifiers. TCRdb itself ran the PCR reads through MiXCR, one entry per CDR3 protein. The sample has roughly 220,000 distinct CDR3 sequences, roughly a tenth seen once. V was cut by 0 bases and J by 5 bases, with 12 bases left in between. The CDR3 covers 14 residues. Germline loops: CDR1 SGHRS, CDR2 YFSETQ. V is TRBV5-1 and J is TRBJ2-7, with D perhaps matching TRBD1 (5 bases). The clonotype originates from a human donor who donated a stem cell graft to a child with SCID. The sample in question was PBMCs from the stem cell graft donor, obtained from the stem cell graft. In nucleotides, the CDR3 is TGCGCCAGCAGCTTGGTTGGCAGGGTTCACGAGCAGTACTTC. Its translation is CASSLVGRVHEQYF.